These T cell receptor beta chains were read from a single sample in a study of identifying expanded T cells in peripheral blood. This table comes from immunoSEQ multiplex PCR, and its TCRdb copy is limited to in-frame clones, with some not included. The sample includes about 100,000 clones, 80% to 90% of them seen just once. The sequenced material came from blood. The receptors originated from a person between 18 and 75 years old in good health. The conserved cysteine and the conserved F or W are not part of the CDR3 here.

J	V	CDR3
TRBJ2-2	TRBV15	ATRRQGGGMAGELF
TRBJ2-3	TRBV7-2	ASSLVGALGTDTQY
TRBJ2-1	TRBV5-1	ASSFPGLAGDLEDNEQF
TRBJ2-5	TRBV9	ASSVLAGGRETQY
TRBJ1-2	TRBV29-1	SVKGAKRGGYT
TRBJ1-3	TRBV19	ASSIRIEAVAGNTIY
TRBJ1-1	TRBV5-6	ASRGPGTVNTEAF
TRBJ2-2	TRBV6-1	ASSEGGQGKGVELF
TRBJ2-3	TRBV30	AWSAIRLGLTSTDTQY
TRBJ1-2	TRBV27	ASSLSRVGYGYT
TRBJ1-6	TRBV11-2	ASSLTGTVYNSPLH
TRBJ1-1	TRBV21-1	ASSPRDAWESTEAF
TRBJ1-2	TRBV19	ASSIFADSPSGYT
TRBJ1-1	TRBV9	ASSVTGQATAF
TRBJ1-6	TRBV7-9	ASSSGRSPLH
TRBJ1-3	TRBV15	ATSRDPGSGNTIY
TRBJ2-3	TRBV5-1	ASSARGGDGTDTQY
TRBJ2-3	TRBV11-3	ASSPRVAGVTDTQY
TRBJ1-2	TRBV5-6	ASRPLARRDYGYT
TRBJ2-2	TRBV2	ASSVRPTGELF
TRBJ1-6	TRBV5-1	ASSLGQGGSPLH
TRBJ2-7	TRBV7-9	ASSPPDTNSYEQY
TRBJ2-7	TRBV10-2	ASSVPVGRVGYEQY
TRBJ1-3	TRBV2	ASSDRGLSGNTIY
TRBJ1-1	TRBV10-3	AISSGNTEAF
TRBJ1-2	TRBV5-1	ASSLLDPNYGYT
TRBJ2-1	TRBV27	ASSPGLALMDEQF
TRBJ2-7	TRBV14	ASSQSRTGDSYEQY
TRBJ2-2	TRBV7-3	ASSLDRATNTGELF
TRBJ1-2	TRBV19	ASSMAGVGNYGYT
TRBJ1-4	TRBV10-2	ASSQGGHEKLF
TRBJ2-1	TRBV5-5	ASSLDNLSSYNEQF
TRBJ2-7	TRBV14	ASSPAPAGDIEQY
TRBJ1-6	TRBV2	ASNGDGDHGNSPLH
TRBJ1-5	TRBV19	ASSAGTVINQPQH
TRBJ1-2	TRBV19	ASTGRGRGSQYGYT
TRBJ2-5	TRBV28	ASSLEQGDSETQY
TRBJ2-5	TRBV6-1	ASSTGPSIETQY
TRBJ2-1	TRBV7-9	ASSPGTSGYNEQF
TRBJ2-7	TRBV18	ASSPEQGPHEQY
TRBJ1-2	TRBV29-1	SVDNRGTYGYT